This T cell receptor (beta chain) came from a study of blood T cell repertoires in COVID-19 (TCRdb year 2020). Notes on the research overall: Samples covering the acute and convalescent phases of COVID-19 were provided by collaborators in the United States, Italy and Spain. The dataset comprised deeply sampled blood TCRbeta repertoires from subjects exposed to, actively infected with, or recovered from COVID-19. The sample metadata nearly always contained a de-identified subject ID, COVID-19 status, age in years and sex. Samples were obtained from the ongoing ImmuneRACE study (first 160 participants) and from 1,254 subjects provided by 6 global collaborators. A freely available public database, intended as a resource for researchers studying the immune response to SARS-CoV-2, is where the repertoires were released. Where available, HLA class I and class II types were obtained from metadata supplied by the sample provider rather than from assay-based typing. The material from the prospective study consisted of cDNA or gDNA derived from T cells, B-cell-depleted T cells, or PBMCs. Broader findings and caveats from the paper: The amount of clinical and demographic metadata varied by source and participant and was provided uncurated.

For this clone: The antigen it recognizes is unknown. Base quality data are lacking; no much larger clone is found one base away.

TCRbeta CDR3 regions were amplified from genomic DNA using the immunoSEQ Assay, a bias-controlled multiplex PCR. In the paper's pipeline: The number of nucleated cells in each sample was estimated by amplification of reference gene primers within the assay. Sequence reads were collapsed and filtered to measure the absolute abundance of every unique TCRbeta CDR3 rearrangement. For each sample, productive Simpson clonality was calculated as the square root of Simpson's diversity index across productive rearrangements. TCRdb limited this immuneACCESS table to in-frame rearrangements with V and J called. A share of clones is missing; checked studies link under half to unresolved V genes, and the rest is unexplained. The V and J calls and clone size were taken over from that table, and D and trimming were inferred from the DNA. For this sample there are 270,000 or so clones; more than 75% appear just once. The ten largest clonotypes hold about 6.2% of the sample.

In the prospective study, participants were roughly 18 to 100 years old, resided in about two dozen geographic areas of the United States, and were enrolled through a virtual design. Cohort assignment in the prospective study relied on participant-reported clinical history from a screening survey and a study questionnaire. Exposed participants had been in contact with someone with a PCR-confirmed or clinician-diagnosed COVID-19 case within 2 weeks of study entry. Each participant in the prospective study had whole blood, serum and a nasopharyngeal or oropharyngeal swab collected by mobile phlebotomists. Prospective study participants could optionally give additional blood draws and questionnaires over an approximately 2-month period. Prospective study blood samples were shipped either frozen or at room temperature before DNA extraction. The receptor was isolated from a woman in her 50s who had been exposed to COVID-19. The specimen sequenced was PBMCs or T cells enriched from blood (not recorded which).

DNA sequence: TGTGCCAGCAGTTTATCCGGGGGGTCAGCGGGGCAATTAGCCAAAAACATTCAGTACTTC. It codes for CASSLSGGSAGQLAKNIQYF. The V and J genes are TRBV27 and TRBJ2-4; TRBD2 aligns with 7 central bases. Counted from cysteine to phenylalanine, this CDR3 has 20 amino acids. Left in the record is the CDR3 DNA by itself, 60 bases read in frame from the first base. Relative to germline, V is missing 0 bases and J is missing 0 bases, with 14 bases of the junction outside any gene match. As encoded in the germline V gene (reference sequence), CDR1 is MNHEY while CDR2 is SMNVEV.